A selection of T cell receptor beta chains follows, all from one sample in a study of blood T cell repertoires in COVID-19. TCRdb's copy holds only in-frame clones and misses some; the assay was immunoSEQ multiplex PCR. This sample has about 150,000 clones, with about 79% found just once. Sequenced sample: peripheral blood. The receptor source for this set is a woman aged 45-59 years in a cohort sampled during active or convalescent COVID-19. Both conserved end residues are part of each CDR3. The order of the fields is clone size, J gene, D gene, V gene, CDR3 DNA, CDR3 protein. A D gene is named only where the DNA matches it firmly. Part of the rows lack a size; the others show once, few, many or a class for expanded clones.

many | TRBJ2-3 | TRBD2 | TRBV6-4 | TGTGCCAGCAGTGACTCGAGCGGGGGGTCAGATACGCAGTATTTT | CASSDSSGGSDTQYF
. | TRBJ2-2 | TRBD1 | TRBV7-3 | TGTGCCAGCAGCTTAAACCAGGGGGACGGCGGGGAGCTGTTTTTT | CASSLNQGDGGELFF
. | TRBJ2-6 | . | TRBV9 | TGTGCCAGCAGCGTAGAGGGGGAGATAACTGCTGGGGCCAACGTCCTGACTTTC | CASSVEGEITAGANVLTF
. | TRBJ1-4 | . | TRBV10-3 | TGTGCCATCAGTGAACAGGCTGAAAAACTGTTTTTT | CAISEQAEKLFF
few | TRBJ1-4 | . | TRBV3-1/TRBV3-2 | TGTGCCAGCAGCCTCCTGAGGGCAAATGAAAAACTGTTTTTT | CASSLLRANEKLFF
. | TRBJ2-1 | TRBD2 | TRBV5-1 | TGCGCCAGCAGCATAGGACTAGCGGAAAACAATGAGCAGTTCTTC | CASSIGLAENNEQFF
once | TRBJ2-2 | TRBD2 | TRBV7-2 | TGTGCCAGCAGCTTAGAAATCCTAGCGGGGGGTTACACCGGGGAGCTGTTTTTT | CASSLEILAGGYTGELFF
. | TRBJ2-2 | TRBD2 | TRBV6-5 | TGTGCCAGCTCCCTCACCCCGGGGGGTGTCGGGGAGCTGTTTTTT | CASSLTPGGVGELFF
. | TRBJ2-7 | TRBD1 | TRBV5-1 | TGCGCCAGCAGCTCTACCGGGACAGGGGGCTCCGTCTGGTTC | CASSSTGTGGSVWF
once | TRBJ2-5 | TRBD2 | TRBV6-5 | TGTGCCAGCAGTCTCGGGGGGGCAGCACAAGAGACCCAGTACTTC | CASSLGGAAQETQYF
once | TRBJ1-1 | TRBD1 | TRBV19 | TGTGCCAGTAGTATGGGTGACAGGGGGAGTACTGAAGCTTTCTTT | CASSMGDRGSTEAFF
. | TRBJ1-1 | . | TRBV10-3 | TGTGCCATCAGTGAGTCGAAGAGTTTCGAATCCACTGAAGCTTTCTTT | CAISESKSFESTEAFF
. | TRBJ1-2 | TRBD1 | TRBV19 | TGTGCCAGTAGTACGACAGGGAACTATGGCTACACCTTC | CASSTTGNYGYTF
. | TRBJ1-3 | . | TRBV2 | TGTGCCAGCAGGACTACCGGGGGCTCTGGAAACACCATATATTTT | CASRTTGGSGNTIYF
. | TRBJ2-1 | . | TRBV2 | TGTGCCAGCAGCGCAAATCAGGGAAATGAGCAGTTCTTC | CASSANQGNEQFF
. | TRBJ2-5 | TRBD1 | TRBV5-1 | TGCGCCAGCAGCCCGTCCGGGACAGGGTACCAAGAGACCCAGTACTTC | CASSPSGTGYQETQYF
once | TRBJ2-7 | TRBD1 | TRBV18 | TGTGCCAGCTCACCACCTGACAGGGCTCAGTCGGACGAGCAGTACTTC | CASSPPDRAQSDEQYF
few | TRBJ2-7 | TRBD1 | TRBV13 | TGTGCCAGCAGCCACAGGGGGCTATCCTACGAGCAGTACTTC | CASSHRGLSYEQYF
. | TRBJ2-7 | . | TRBV19 | TGTGCCAGTGCCCTATGGAGGGGATCCTACGAGCAGTACTTC | CASALWRGSYEQYF
once | TRBJ1-6 | . | TRBV18 | TGTGCCAGCTCACCAAGTAGTAATAATTCACCCCTCCACTTT | CASSPSSNNSPLHF
. | TRBJ2-7 | TRBD1 | TRBV10-3 | TGTGCCATCAGTGAGTTTGCAGGGGGTGGTTACGAGCAGTACTTC | CAISEFAGGGYEQYF
. | TRBJ1-1 | . | TRBV27 | TGTGCCAGCATCGATGCGTATATGAACACTGAAGCTTTCTTT | CASIDAYMNTEAFF
few | TRBJ1-3 | . | TRBV12-5 | TGTGCTAGTGGTTTGGTTCCGTTAAACACCATATATTTT | CASGLVPLNTIYF
. | TRBJ1-5 | TRBD1 | TRBV6-5 | TGTGCCAGCAACGAGGGAACAGGGGATGCTCAGCCCCAGCATTTT | CASNEGTGDAQPQHF
few | TRBJ2-3 | . | TRBV11-1 | TGTGCCAGCAGTCTCCCAGTGACAGATACGCAGTATTTT | CASSLPVTDTQYF
. | TRBJ2-1 | TRBD1 | TRBV6-1 | TGTGCCAGCAGTGCGACAAGGGGACAGCAAAACAATGAGCAGTTCTTC | CASSATRGQQNNEQFF
. | TRBJ2-2 | TRBD1 | TRBV24-1 | TGTGCCACCAGCGAAACCGGGACAGGGGGCTCCGGGGAGCTGTTTTTT | CATSETGTGGSGELFF
. | TRBJ2-2 | . | TRBV29-1 | TGCAGCGTTGTGGAGCAGGGCTCAACCGGGGAGCTGTTTTTT | CSVVEQGSTGELFF
. | TRBJ2-2 | . | TRBV11-2 | TGTGCCAGCAGTCAAGGGAGCAGGGGTCGAACCGGGGAGCTGTTTTTT | CASSQGSRGRTGELFF
. | TRBJ2-7 | TRBD2 | TRBV2 | TGTGCCAGCACCCAAGGAGCGGGGAGCTCCTACGAGCAGTACTTC | CASTQGAGSSYEQYF
. | TRBJ2-6 | . | TRBV4-2 | TGTGCCAGCAGCCGACAGTCTGGGGCCAACGTCCTGACTTTC | CASSRQSGANVLTF
. | TRBJ2-7 | TRBD1 | TRBV3-1/TRBV3-2 | TGTGCCAGCAGCCAAGCCCGGGACAGCTACGAGCAGTACTTC | CASSQARDSYEQYF
. | TRBJ2-3 | TRBD1 | TRBV27 | TGTGCCAGCAGTACCGACAGGGGGGGCACAGATACGCAGTATTTT | CASSTDRGGTDTQYF